This TCR beta chain was identified in a study of shared clonotypes between healthy human individuals. CCR7-negative CD45RA+ TemRA cells were combined with CD45RO+ cells to form CD8 memory. The germline V gene has CDR1 LGHNA and CDR2 YSLEER. V dropped 0 bases and J dropped 6 bases, with 12 bases sitting between them. This CDR3 has 15 residues. General study points: Memory subsets generally showed smaller estimated richness than naive subsets did.

This clone was observed a single time. Its specificity is unknown. Once extracted for a subset, genomic DNA was divided evenly among several immunoSEQ plates. In the authors' workflow: ImmunoSEQ supplied junction-only sequences lacking quality scores, so filtering was different. Clones were sequenced by immunoSEQ multiplex PCR, and TCRdb holds only the in-frame ones, with some missing. The V and J calls and the clone size are those of that table, but D and trimming were determined from the DNA. The sample contains 550,000 to 800,000 clones, about 90% of which appear only once. Material: memory CD8+ T cells from PBMCs. The subset denotes: CD45RO+ cells pooled with CCR7-negative TemRA cells. J is TRBJ2-1 and V is TRBV4-3; D is perhaps TRBD1 (5 bases). The sequence derives from a young man in good health. Some clones in this sample may be carry-over from other donors' samples. The CDR3 sequence is CASSQELGQFNEQFF. CDR3 nucleotides: TGCGCCAGCAGCCAAGAATTGGGGCAATTCAATGAGCAGTTCTTC.